These 15 T cell receptor beta chains originate from one sample sequenced in a study of Graves' ophthalmopathy and Graves' hyperthyroidism. The authors amplified TCR beta CDR3 regions from RNA transcripts. The first-round RT-PCR employed HTBI primers together with the Qiagen OneStep RT-PCR kit. A multiplex PCR was then performed as the second round. TCRdb independently ran MiXCR on the multiplex PCR reads; one entry per CDR3 protein. Here the sample spans about 740,000 distinct CDR3 sequences, 40% being singletons. Input material: peripheral blood. The receptors come from an adult man with Graves' ophthalmopathy.

In its sample, this clonotype was seen a few times. The V and J genes are TRBV6-6 and TRBJ1-2; weak D call: TRBD1 (5 bases). The CDR3 sequence is 15 residues long. The V gene's germline CDR1 is MNHNY and CDR2 SVGAGI (reference sequence). V dropped 5 bases and J dropped 3 bases, with 16 bases sitting between them. CDR3 sequence (DNA): TGTGCCAGCAGTGAACTGGCGGGGGGAGACTATGGCTACACCTTC. It is translated as CASSELAGGDYGYTF.

This clonotype was recorded many times. This chain uses TRBV2 with TRBJ1-6, with a possible D match to TRBD1 (6 bases). Germline lookup yields CDR1 SNHLY and CDR2 FYNNEI. CDR3 size: 16 residues. With 4 bases removed from V and 2 bases from J, the gap between germline ends came to 12 bases. The CDR3 DNA reads TGTGCCAGCAGTGCCCTACAGGGAGCCTATAATTCACCCCTCCACTTT. Translation gives CASSALQGAYNSPLHF.

This clonotype has a count of ten or more. The rearrangement joins TRBV2 to TRBJ1-5, with TRBD1 identical over 7 bases. CDR3 size: 15 residues. Germline V gene lookup returns CDR1 SNHLY and CDR2 FYNNEI. Losses at the gene ends were 6 bases for V and 3 bases for J; bases not matched to a gene: 8. The DNA for the CDR3 is TGTGCCAGCAGCGGGAGGGACAGCCTCAATCAGCCCCAGCATTTT. Protein sequence: CASSGRDSLNQPQHF.

The chain links TRBV7-2 to TRBJ1-2; TRBD1 aligns across 12 bases. V was clipped by 2 bases and J by 8 bases; unmatched bases: 9. CDR1 SGHTA and CDR2 FQGNSA come from the germline V gene. The CDR3 sequence is 16 residues long. In nucleotides, the CDR3 is TGTGCCAGCAGCTTACCGGTTACCGGGACAGGGGGCGGCTACACCTTC. It translates to CASSLPVTGTGGGYTF.

The chain is built from TRBV10-3 and TRBJ2-5, with TRBD1 identical over 8 bases. The CDR3 is 14 residues long. The germline V gene encodes CDR1 ENHRY and CDR2 SYGVKD. Trimming at V came to 6 bases and at J to 2 bases, leaving 5 bases not matched to a gene. CDR3 in DNA: TGTGCCATCAGCCAGACAGGGGATCAAGAGACCCAGTACTTC. As protein: CAISQTGDQETQYF.

The V and J genes are TRBV7-2 and TRBJ1-6, with 7 bases that match TRBD1. V shed 6 bases, J shed 8 bases, and the junction held 7 bases outside the gene matches. The germline gives CDR1 SGHTA, CDR2 FQGNSA. The CDR3 contains 14 residues. CDR3 in DNA: TGTGCCAGCAGTTTGACAGGGATATATTCACCCCTCCACTTT. Its protein product is CASSLTGIYSPLHF.

V is TRBV14 and J is TRBJ1-1, with 7 bases matching TRBD1. V shed 3 bases and J 1 base; nucleotides not matched to a gene: 20. There are 20 residues in the CDR3. Germline assignment: CDR1 SGHDN and CDR2 FVKESK. The CDR3 here is CASSHPRQGQTSPKNTEAFF. In DNA, the CDR3 is TGTGCCAGCAGCCATCCGAGACAGGGCCAGACCTCCCCCAAGAACACTGAAGCTTTCTTT.

This clonotype was counted many times. The rearrangement links TRBV29-1 to TRBJ1-2, with unresolved D. The germline V and J ends were trimmed by 1 base and 4 bases, with 13 bases remaining between them. The CDR3 runs 14 residues. Looked up from germline, CDR1 is SQVTM and CDR2 is ANQGSEA. CDR3 nucleotide sequence: TGCAGCGTTGAAGGCGGGTCCCTGGGCTATGGCTACACCTTC. It codes for CSVEGGSLGYGYTF.

The chain joins TRBV25-1 to TRBJ1-3; no clear D. V gave up 6 bases and J gave up 3 bases, with 18 bases separating them. CDR3 length: 16 residues. Germline loops: CDR1 MGHDK, CDR2 SYGVNS. CDR3 sequence (DNA): TGTGCCAGCAGCCAAGAGCTACCAGGCGGTGGAAACACCATATATTTT. Amino acid sequence: CASSQELPGGGNTIYF.

The rearrangement links TRBV6-6 to TRBJ1-4, with D maybe TRBD1 (5 bases). The CDR3 sequence is 14 residues long. Trimming removed 2 bases from V and 5 bases from J, with 9 bases in between. Per germline, CDR1 MNHNY and CDR2 SVGAGI (reference sequence). For the CDR3, the DNA is TGTGCCAGCAGTTACCGGGACGGAAATGAAAAACTGTTTTTT. Translation gives CASSYRDGNEKLFF.

This clonotype came up a few times. The chain uses TRBV2 and TRBJ1-4; 8 bases align to TRBD1. V trimming: 2 bases; J trimming: 7 bases; junction bases outside the gene matches: 6. Germline loops: CDR1 SNHLY, CDR2 FYNNEI. The CDR3 totals 15 residues. CDR3 sequence: CASSEFRGHGEKLFF. Here the CDR3 DNA reads TGTGCCAGCAGTGAATTCAGGGGGCACGGTGAAAAACTGTTTTTT.

The CDR3, as DNA: TGTGCCACCAGCAGGCCTGGACAGGGAAGACAAGAGACCCAGTACTTC. It translates to CATSRPGQGRQETQYF. The chain is built from TRBV15 and TRBJ2-5; 8 bases match TRBD1. Germline V gene data show CDR1 as LNHNV and CDR2 as YYDKDF (reference sequence). Trimming removed 3 bases from V and 2 bases from J; junction bases left unmatched: 8. The CDR3 runs to 16 residues.

This clonotype was seen ten or more times. The V call is TRBV7-2, the J call TRBJ1-1; D not resolved. This CDR3 contains 15 residues. V gave up 0 bases and J gave up 2 bases, with 10 bases separating them. Germline loops: CDR1 SGHTA, CDR2 FQGNSA. The CDR3 spells CASSLAGTPNTEAFF. The CDR3 DNA sequence: TGTGCCAGCAGCTTAGCGGGCACACCTAACACTGAAGCTTTCTTT.

This clonotype showed up just a few times. The chain links TRBV7-9 to TRBJ2-7; TRBD2 agrees at 10 bases. Germline lookup yields CDR1 SEHNR and CDR2 FQNEAQ (reference sequence). The CDR3 is 15 residues long. With 6 bases clipped from V and 3 bases from J, the junction kept 8 bases outside the gene matches. The CDR3 DNA reads TGTGCCAGCAGTTTTACACTAGCGGGGAACTACGAGCAGTACTTC. Protein: CASSFTLAGNYEQYF.

The V call is TRBV15, the J call TRBJ2-5; D uncertain. Trimming pared 3 bases from V and 5 bases from J, leaving 7 bases between. The germline CDR1 and CDR2 sequences are LNHNV and YYDKDF (reference sequence). The CDR3 length is 12 residues. The CDR3 spells CATSSFGETQYF. CDR3 in DNA: TGTGCCACCAGCAGCTTTGGGGAGACCCAGTACTTC.